This passage covers 18 T cell receptor beta chains from one sample sequenced in a study of tumor-infiltrating lymphocytes in localized non-small cell lung cancer. Sequencing was performed with immunoSEQ multiplex PCR; in TCRdb, only in-frame clones are kept and a portion is missing. Among 3,600 or so clones listed, 70% to 80% were seen once. Source material: uninvolved lung tissue not adjacent to the tumor. These receptors all stem from a human donor with non-small cell lung cancer.

This chain connects TRBV4-3 to TRBJ1-1; D unresolved. The CDR3 spans 13 residues. Germline V lookup: CDR1 LGHNA, CDR2 YSLEER. V was shortened by 5 bases and J by 1 base, with 8 bases between the two germline ends. CDR3 bases: TGCGCCAGCAGCGTACAGAGGAACACTGAAGCTTTCTTT. Its translation is CASSVQRNTEAFF.

V is TRBV27 and J is TRBJ2-7; the D gene is possibly TRBD1 (6 bases). Trimming shortened V by 5 bases and J by 2 bases, and 13 bases separated the two germline ends. The germline V gene encodes CDR1 MNHEY and CDR2 SMNVEV (reference sequence). The CDR3 extends over 14 amino acids. Here the CDR3 reads CASSAGTNPYEQYF. In DNA, the CDR3 is TGTGCCAGCAGTGCCGGGACAAATCCCTACGAGCAGTACTTC.

J is TRBJ1-1 and V is TRBV7-2, with D hard to call. The germline V gene encodes CDR1 SGHTA and CDR2 FQGNSA. V lost 6 bases to trimming and J lost 6 bases, with 11 bases between them. The CDR3 is 12 amino acids. CDR3 bases: TGTGCCAGCAGTTTCCACGGGGCTGAAGCTTTCTTT. This gives the protein CASSFHGAEAFF.

This clone was recorded once. V and J are TRBV29-1 and TRBJ1-1; D gene uncertain. V lost 4 bases to trimming and J lost 10 bases, with 7 bases between them. CDR1 SQVTM and CDR2 ANQGSEA come from the germline V gene. CDR3 size: 9 residues. The CDR3: CSVGRAAFF. The DNA of the CDR3 is TGCAGCGTTGGCCGAGCAGCTTTCTTT. The full variable domain, rest sourced from reference TRBV29-1 and TRBJ1-1, is SAVISQKPSRDICQRGTSLTIQCQVDSQVTMMFWYRQQPGQSLTLIATANQGSEATYESGFVIDKFPISRPNLTFSTLTVSNMSPEDSSIYLCSVGRAAFFGQGTRLTVV.

The V call is TRBV4-2, the J call TRBJ1-1, with D uncertain. V was clipped by 1 base and J by 7 bases, with 19 bases between them. The germline gives CDR1 LGHNA, CDR2 YNFKEQ. The CDR3 sequence is 16 residues long. CDR3 in amino acids: CASSQAIRRVLGEAFF. The DNA of the CDR3 is TGTGCCAGCAGCCAAGCAATCCGACGAGTTTTAGGTGAAGCTTTCTTT.

The chain uses TRBV10-3 and TRBJ1-5; D unclear. This CDR3 spans 17 amino acids. Germline V gene sequence: CDR1 ENHRY, CDR2 SYGVKD. V was trimmed by 3 bases and J by 1 base, leaving 16 bases between them. CDR3 protein: CAISEAAGLDSNQPQHF. The CDR3 bases are TGTGCCATCAGTGAAGCCGCTGGCTTGGACAGCAATCAGCCCCAGCATTTT.

This chain connects TRBV5-6 to TRBJ2-5; TRBD2 matches at 10 bases. This CDR3 is 16 amino acids long. Trimming cost V 2 bases and J 7 bases; bases outside gene matches: 11. Germline V gives CDR1 SGHDT, CDR2 YYEEEE. This CDR3 is CASSFEREGRGMTQYF. DNA of the CDR3: TGTGCCAGCAGCTTCGAGCGGGAGGGCCGGGGAATGACCCAGTACTTC.

With regard to this clone: Other DNA sequences of this sample code for an identical CDR3. The gene calls are TRBV7-8 and TRBJ1-1; D gene uncertain. There are 13 residues in the CDR3. V dropped 1 base and J dropped 2 bases, with 5 bases sitting between them. Germline V gene lookup returns CDR1 SGHVS and CDR2 FQNEAQ. CDR3 protein: CASSLEGNTEAFF. In DNA, the CDR3 is TGTGCCAGCAGCTTAGAAGGAAACACTGAAGCTTTCTTT.

In its sample, this clone was seen once. The chain employs TRBV27 and TRBJ2-7, with TRBD1 matching over 11 bases. V trimming: 7 bases; J trimming: 5 bases; junction bases outside the gene matches: 4. The V gene's germline CDR1 is MNHEY and CDR2 SMNVEV (reference sequence). There are 13 residues in the CDR3. The CDR3 DNA follows: TGTGCCAGCACCCGGGGACAGGGGGACGAGCAGTACTTC. This codes for CASTRGQGDEQYF.

The chain joins TRBV7-7 to TRBJ2-1; D remains ambiguous. Looked up from germline, CDR1 is SSHAT and CDR2 is FNYEAQ (reference sequence). V lost 2 bases, J lost 0 bases, and 8 bases lay in between. The CDR3 is 15 residues long. CDR3 nucleotide sequence: TGTGCCAGCAGCTTAACGGGTAGCTCCTACAATGAGCAGTTCTTC. It is translated as CASSLTGSSYNEQFF.

This clone appeared once. This sequence joins TRBV18 and TRBJ1-1; 10 nucleotides align to TRBD1. Trimming cost V 4 bases and J 5 bases; bases outside gene matches: 10. Per germline, CDR1 KGHSH and CDR2 LQKENI. This CDR3 contains 16 residues. The CDR3 DNA reads as TGTGCCAGCTCACAAGCGGGACAGGGGAGGGGAACTGAAGCTTTCTTT. This sequence encodes CASSQAGQGRGTEAFF.

The chain joins TRBV5-4 to TRBJ1-4; no clear D. Germline V lookup: CDR1 SGHNT, CDR2 YYREEE (reference sequence). Trimming pared 1 base from V and 3 bases from J, leaving 7 bases between. The length of the CDR3 is 14 residues. The CDR3 loop reads CASSLREANEKLFF. CDR3 sequence (DNA): TGTGCCAGCAGCTTGAGGGAGGCTAATGAAAAACTGTTTTTT.

V is TRBV7-2 and J is TRBJ2-2; TRBD2 aligns across 7 bases. CDR1 SGHTA and CDR2 FQGNSA come from the germline V gene. V gave up 4 bases and J gave up 1 base; unmatched junction bases: 9. This CDR3 region has 17 residues. The CDR3 spells CASSYRRRERNTGELFF. The DNA of the CDR3 is TGTGCCAGCAGCTATCGAAGGCGGGAGCGGAACACCGGGGAGCTGTTTTTT.

This clone is hyperexpanded (1% or more) within its sample. This rearrangement joins TRBV6-6 to TRBJ2-1, with D possibly matching TRBD2 (7 bases). Between the trimmed V and J ends, which lost 0 bases and 5 bases, there was a span of 11 bases. Germline lookup yields CDR1 MNHNY and CDR2 SVGAGI (reference sequence). The CDR3 loop spans 15 amino acids. In DNA form, the CDR3 reads TGTGCCAGCAGTTACTCGGTAGGGGGGGACAATGAGCAGTTCTTC. This gives the protein CASSYSVGGDNEQFF.

The rearrangement links TRBV6-5 to TRBJ2-5; TRBD2 aligns across 9 bases. The trim removed 2 bases at V and 4 bases at J, leaving 5 bases unmatched. The CDR3 sequence is 15 residues long. Germline assignment: CDR1 MNHEY and CDR2 SVGAGI. The CDR3 protein is CASSYVAGAGETQYF. CDR3 nucleotide sequence: TGTGCCAGCAGTTACGTAGCGGGAGCGGGAGAGACCCAGTACTTC.

Concerning this clone: In the same sample, other DNA sequences code for this CDR3. This sequence joins TRBV28 and TRBJ1-2; D gene ambiguous. Germline CDR1 reads MDHEN; CDR2 reads SYDVKM. Trimming took 6 bases from V and 1 from J, leaving 9 bases between them. The CDR3 length is 13 residues. The CDR3 sequence is CASSPRFNYGYTF. CDR3 DNA sequence: TGTGCCAGCAGCCCCAGATTTAACTATGGCTACACCTTC.

The chain carries TRBV7-2 and TRBJ2-3; a weak D match, TRBD2 (6 bases). V lost 2 bases and J lost 6, with 9 bases in between. The CDR3 covers 13 residues. Looked up from germline, CDR1 is SGHTA and CDR2 is FQGNSA. This chain's CDR3 is CASSLRLADTQYF. DNA for the CDR3: TGTGCCAGCAGCTTACGGCTAGCGGATACGCAGTATTTT.

The chain joins TRBV27 to TRBJ2-7, with 7 bases identical to TRBD1. V lost 5 bases, J lost 1 base, and 2 bases stayed unmatched. This CDR3 comprises 13 residues. Looked up from germline, CDR1 is MNHEY and CDR2 is SMNVEV (reference sequence). The CDR3 DNA follows: TGTGCCAGCAGTGTGACAGGGTCCTACGAGCAGTACTTC. Translating it yields CASSVTGSYEQYF.